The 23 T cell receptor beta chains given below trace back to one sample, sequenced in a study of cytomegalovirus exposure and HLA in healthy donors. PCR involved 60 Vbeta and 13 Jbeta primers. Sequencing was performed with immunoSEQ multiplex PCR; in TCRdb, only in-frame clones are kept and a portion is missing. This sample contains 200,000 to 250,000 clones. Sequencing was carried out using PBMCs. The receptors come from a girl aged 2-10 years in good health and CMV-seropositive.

The CDR3 DNA sequence: TGTGCCAGCAGTTTGAGCGGAGGGGCGGGTCAGGATACGCAGTATTTT. Translation gives CASSLSGGAGQDTQYF. The chain employs TRBV28 and TRBJ2-3, with a possible D match to TRBD2 (6 bases). V lost 3 bases and J 6 bases, leaving 19 bases between the germline ends. In germline, CDR1 is MDHEN, CDR2 SYDVKM. The CDR3 covers 16 residues.

The CDR3 DNA reads TGTGCCAGCAGCTTATGGGCGAGGGCCGACACCGGGGAGCTGTTTTTT. Protein product: CASSLWARADTGELFF. The chain is built from TRBV7-9 and TRBJ2-2; possible D gene TRBD2, 5 bases. Between the trimmed V and J ends, which lost 2 bases and 3 bases, there was a span of 13 bases. Per germline, CDR1 SEHNR and CDR2 FQNEAQ (reference sequence). This CDR3 is built from 16 residues.

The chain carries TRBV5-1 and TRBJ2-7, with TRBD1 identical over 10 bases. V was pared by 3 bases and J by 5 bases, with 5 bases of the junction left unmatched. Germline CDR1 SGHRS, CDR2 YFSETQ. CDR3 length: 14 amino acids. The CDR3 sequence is CASSSTGGLNEQYF. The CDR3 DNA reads TGCGCCAGCAGCTCGACAGGGGGCCTCAACGAGCAGTACTTC.

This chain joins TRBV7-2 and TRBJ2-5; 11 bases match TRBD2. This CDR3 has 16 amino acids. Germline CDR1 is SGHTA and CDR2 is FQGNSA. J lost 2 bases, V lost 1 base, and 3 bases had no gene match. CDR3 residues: CASSLVTSGGQETQYF. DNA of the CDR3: TGTGCCAGCAGCTTAGTAACTAGCGGGGGTCAAGAGACCCAGTACTTC.

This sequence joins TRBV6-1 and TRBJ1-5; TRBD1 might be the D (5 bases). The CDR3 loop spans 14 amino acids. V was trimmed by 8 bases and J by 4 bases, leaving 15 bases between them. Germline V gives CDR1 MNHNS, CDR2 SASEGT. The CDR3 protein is CASRIREGNQPQHF. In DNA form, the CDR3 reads TGTGCCAGCCGTATCAGGGAAGGGAATCAGCCCCAGCATTTT.

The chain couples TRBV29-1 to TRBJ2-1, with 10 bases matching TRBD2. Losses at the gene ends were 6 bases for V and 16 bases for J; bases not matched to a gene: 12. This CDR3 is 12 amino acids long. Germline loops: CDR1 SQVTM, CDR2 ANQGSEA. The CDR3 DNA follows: TGCAGCGTGTGGGCGGGGACTAGCGAACTTTTCTTC. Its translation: CSVWAGTSELFF.

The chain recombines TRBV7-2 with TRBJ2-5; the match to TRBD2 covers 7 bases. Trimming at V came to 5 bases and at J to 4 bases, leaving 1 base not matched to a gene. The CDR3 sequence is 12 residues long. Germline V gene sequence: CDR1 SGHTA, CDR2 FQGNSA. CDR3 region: CASSASGETQYF. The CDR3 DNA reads TGTGCCAGCAGCGCTAGCGGAGAGACCCAGTACTTC.

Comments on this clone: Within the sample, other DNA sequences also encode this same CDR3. The CDR3 here is CASRTGQGNQPQHF. CDR3 DNA sequence: TGTGCCAGCAGGACCGGACAGGGGAATCAGCCCCAGCATTTT. The V call is TRBV28, the J call TRBJ1-5, with 9 bases aligning to TRBD1. Looked up from germline, CDR1 is MDHEN and CDR2 is SYDVKM. This CDR3 region has 14 residues. With 6 bases clipped from V and 4 bases from J, the junction kept 4 bases outside the gene matches.

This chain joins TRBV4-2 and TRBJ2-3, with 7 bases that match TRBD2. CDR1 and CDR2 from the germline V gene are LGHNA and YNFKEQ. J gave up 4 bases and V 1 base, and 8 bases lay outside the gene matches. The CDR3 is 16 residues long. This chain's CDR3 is CASSQGTAGAADTQYF. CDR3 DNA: TGTGCCAGCAGCCAAGGGACTGCGGGAGCGGCAGATACGCAGTATTTT.

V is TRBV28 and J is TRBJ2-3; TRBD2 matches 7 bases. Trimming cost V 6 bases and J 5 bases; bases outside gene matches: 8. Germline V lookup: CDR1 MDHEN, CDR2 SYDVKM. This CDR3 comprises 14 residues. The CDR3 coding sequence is TGTGCCAGCAGCCTCGGGACTAACAAAGATACGCAGTATTTT. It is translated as CASSLGTNKDTQYF.

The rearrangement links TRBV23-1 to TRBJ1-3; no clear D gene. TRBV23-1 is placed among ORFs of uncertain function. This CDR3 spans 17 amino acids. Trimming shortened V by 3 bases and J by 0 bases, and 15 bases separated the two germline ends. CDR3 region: CASSHALILSSGNTIYF. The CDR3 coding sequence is TGCGCCAGCAGTCATGCGCTAATACTGAGCTCTGGAAACACCATATATTTT.

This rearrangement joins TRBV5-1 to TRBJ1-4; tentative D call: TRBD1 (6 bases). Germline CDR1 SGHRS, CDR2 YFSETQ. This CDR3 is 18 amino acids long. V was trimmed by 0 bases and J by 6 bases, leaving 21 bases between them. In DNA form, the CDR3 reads TGCGCCAGCAGCTTGGATTCTGGGGGCAGGGCTATGTATGAAAAACTGTTTTTT. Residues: CASSLDSGGRAMYEKLFF.

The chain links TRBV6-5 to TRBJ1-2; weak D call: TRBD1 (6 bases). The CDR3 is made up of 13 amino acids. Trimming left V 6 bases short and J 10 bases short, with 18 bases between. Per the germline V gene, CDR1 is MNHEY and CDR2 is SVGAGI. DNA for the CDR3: TGTGCCAGCAGCCCCCGGGACAAGGATGCCTACACCTTC. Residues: CASSPRDKDAYTF.

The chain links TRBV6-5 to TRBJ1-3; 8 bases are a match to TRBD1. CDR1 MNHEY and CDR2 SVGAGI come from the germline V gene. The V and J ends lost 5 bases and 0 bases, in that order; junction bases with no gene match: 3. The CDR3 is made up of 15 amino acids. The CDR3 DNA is TGTGCCAGCAGTGCAGGGGGCATCTCTGGAAACACCATATATTTT. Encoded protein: CASSAGGISGNTIYF.

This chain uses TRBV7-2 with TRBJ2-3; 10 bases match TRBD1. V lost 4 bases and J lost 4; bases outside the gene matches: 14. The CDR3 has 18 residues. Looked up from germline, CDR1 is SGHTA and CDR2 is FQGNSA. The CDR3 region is CASSSRSPGQGLADTQYF. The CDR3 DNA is TGTGCCAGCAGCTCGCGCTCGCCGGGACAGGGGCTCGCAGATACGCAGTATTTT.

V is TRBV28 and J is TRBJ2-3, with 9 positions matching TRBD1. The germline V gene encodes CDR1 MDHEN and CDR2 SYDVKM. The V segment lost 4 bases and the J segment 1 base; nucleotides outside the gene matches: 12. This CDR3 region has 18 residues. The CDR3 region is CASSWGQGGPLGTDTQYF. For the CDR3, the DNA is TGTGCCAGCAGTTGGGGACAGGGAGGGCCCTTAGGCACAGATACGCAGTATTTT.

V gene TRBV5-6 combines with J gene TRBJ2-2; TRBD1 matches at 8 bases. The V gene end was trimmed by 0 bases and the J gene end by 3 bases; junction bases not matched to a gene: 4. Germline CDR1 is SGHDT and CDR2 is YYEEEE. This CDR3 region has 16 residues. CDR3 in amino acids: CASSLADRGHTGELFF. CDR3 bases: TGTGCCAGCAGCTTGGCTGACAGGGGTCACACCGGGGAGCTGTTTTTT.

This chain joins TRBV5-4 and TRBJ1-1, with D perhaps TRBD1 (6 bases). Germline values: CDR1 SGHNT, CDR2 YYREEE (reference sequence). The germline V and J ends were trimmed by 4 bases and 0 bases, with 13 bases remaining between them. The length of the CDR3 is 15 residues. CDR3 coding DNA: TGTGCCAGCAGCGGAAACAGGGTATTGAACACTGAAGCTTTCTTT. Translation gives CASSGNRVLNTEAFF. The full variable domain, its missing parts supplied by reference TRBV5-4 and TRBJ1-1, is ETGVTQSPTHLIKTRGQQVTLRCSSQSGHNTVSWYQQALGQGPQFIFQYYREEENGRGNFPPRFSGLQFPNYSSELNVNALELDDSALYLCASSGNRVLNTEAFFGQGTRLTVV.

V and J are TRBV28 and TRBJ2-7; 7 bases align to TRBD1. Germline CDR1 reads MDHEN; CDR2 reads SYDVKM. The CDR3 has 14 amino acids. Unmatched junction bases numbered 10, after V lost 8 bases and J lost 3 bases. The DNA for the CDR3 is TGTGCCAGCGGCTCCGGGACAGAAGTCTACGAGCAGTACTTC. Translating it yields CASGSGTEVYEQYF.

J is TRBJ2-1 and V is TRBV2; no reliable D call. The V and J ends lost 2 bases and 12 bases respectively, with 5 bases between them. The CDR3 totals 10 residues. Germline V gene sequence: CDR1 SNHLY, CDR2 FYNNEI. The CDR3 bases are TGTGCCAGCAGTGAACAGTGGCAGTTCTTC. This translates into CASSEQWQFF.

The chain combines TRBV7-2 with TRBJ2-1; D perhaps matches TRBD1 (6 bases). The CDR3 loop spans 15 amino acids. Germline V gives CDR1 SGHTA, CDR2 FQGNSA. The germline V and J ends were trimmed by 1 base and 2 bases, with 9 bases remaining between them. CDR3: CASSLEGQTYNEQFF. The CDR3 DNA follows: TGTGCCAGCAGCTTAGAGGGACAAACCTACAATGAGCAGTTCTTC.

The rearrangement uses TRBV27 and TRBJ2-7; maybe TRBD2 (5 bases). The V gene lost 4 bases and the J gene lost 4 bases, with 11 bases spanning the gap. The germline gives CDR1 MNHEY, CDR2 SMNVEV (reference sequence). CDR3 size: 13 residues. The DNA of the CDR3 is TGTGCCAGCAGTTATGGACGGGAATACGAGCAGTACTTC. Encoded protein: CASSYGREYEQYF.

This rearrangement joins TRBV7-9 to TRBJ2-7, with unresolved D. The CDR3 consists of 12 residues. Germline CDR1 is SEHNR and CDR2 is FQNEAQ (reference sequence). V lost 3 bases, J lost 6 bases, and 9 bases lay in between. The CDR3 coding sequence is TGTGCCAGCAGCTTCCCGTTTCTCGAGCAGTACTTC. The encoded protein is CASSFPFLEQYF. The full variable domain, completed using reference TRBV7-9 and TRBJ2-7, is DTGVSQNPRHKITKRGQNVTFRCDPISEHNRLYWYRQTLGQGPEFLTYFQNEAQLEKSRLLSDRFSAERPKGSFSTLEIQRTEQGDSAMYLCASSFPFLEQYFGPGTRLTVT.